In its sample, the clone carrying this TCR beta chain was seen a few times. Its matching antigen is unknown. This entry is derived from a study of tumor-infiltrating lymphocytes in primary liver carcinoma. Whole-study context: Between roughly 4.2 and 10 cm across, the tumors were all of stage T1-T3 N0M0.

Total RNA and DNA came together from roughly 20-30 mg of bulk tissue without cell sorting. Findings and limits, study-wide: Compared with tumor region pairs, tumor-adjacent and tumor-blood pairs overlapped less.

From roughly 0.55 ug of total RNA, TCR beta-specific cDNA was reverse-transcribed using a constant-region primer. What produced the TCR beta libraries was three nested multiplex PCR rounds using slightly modified ARM-PCR. The opening two PCR rounds, approximately 10 cycles each, paired TRBV1-TRBV30 forward primers with a C-beta reverse primer. Each CDR3 protein is one row after TCRdb ran MiXCR on the multiplex PCR reads. The repertoire includes more than 100,000 distinct CDR3 sequences, about two thirds of them detected once, and 7.5% to 10% sits in the top ten. The CDR3 is made up of 16 amino acids. With 9 bases removed from V and 9 bases from J, the gap between germline ends came to 27 bases. Germline-derived CDR1 and CDR2 are SGHAT and FQNNGV.

The sample comprised tumor-adjacent normal liver tissue. The chain couples TRBV11-2 to TRBJ2-1; possible D gene TRBD1, 6 bases. This clonotype was sampled from a woman aged 55-70 years with primary liver carcinoma and hepatitis B virus infection. This CDR3 is CASNSTGGKTYGEQFF. The DNA of the CDR3 is TGTGCCAGTAACTCGACAGGTGGGAAGACTTACGGTGAGCAGTTCTTC. The full variable domain, with the rest looked up from reference TRBV11-2 and TRBJ2-1, is EAGVAQSPRYKIIEKRQSVAFWCNPISGHATLYWYQQILGQGPKLLIQFQNNGVVDDSQLPKDRFSAERLKGVDSTLKIQPAKLEDSAVYLCASNSTGGKTYGEQFFGPGTRLTVL.